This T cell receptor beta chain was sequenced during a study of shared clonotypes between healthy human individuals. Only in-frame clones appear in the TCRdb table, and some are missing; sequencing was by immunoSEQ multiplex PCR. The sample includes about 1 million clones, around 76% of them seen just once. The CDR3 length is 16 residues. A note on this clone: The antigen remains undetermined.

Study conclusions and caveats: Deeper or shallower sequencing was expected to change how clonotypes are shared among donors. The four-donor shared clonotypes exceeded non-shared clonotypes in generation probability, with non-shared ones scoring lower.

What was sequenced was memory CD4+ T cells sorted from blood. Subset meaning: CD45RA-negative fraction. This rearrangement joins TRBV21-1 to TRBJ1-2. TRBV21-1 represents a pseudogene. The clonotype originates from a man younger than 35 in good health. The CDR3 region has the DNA TGTGCCAGCAGCAAAGGGAAACGGACACTAGACTATGGCTACACCTTC. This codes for CASSKGKRTLDYGYTF.